This T cell receptor (beta chain) came from a study of T cell repertoires in cytomegalovirus infection. Study details: From public TCR beta signatures came an indication of both CMV infection and matching HLA type.

About this clonotype: What it recognizes is unknown.

TCRdb itself ran the reads through MiXCR, one entry per CDR3 protein. The sample lists some 900,000 distinct CDR3 sequences, less than 35% occurring once. Sequenced material: cultured CD8+ T cells from PBMCs, taken from culture after CMV antigen stimulation. The receptor was isolated from a human donor in good health (CMV status not recorded). Some clones in this sample may be carry-over from other donors' samples.

DNA for the CDR3: TGTGCCAGCAGCTTAAGTCCCGGGCAGGCTTACAATGAGCAGTTCTTC. Translating it yields CASSLSPGQAYNEQFF. The genes are TRBV7-3 and TRBJ2-1; D not resolved. Germline lookup yields CDR1 SGHTA and CDR2 FQGTGA. This CDR3 contains 16 residues. V was cut by 1 base and J by 4 bases, with 14 bases left in between.